This TCR beta chain was documented in a study of cytomegalovirus exposure and HLA in healthy donors. Study findings and constraints: Associated with cytomegalovirus, according to the listing, were around 160 TCR beta chains.

This CDR3 spans 14 amino acids. The V end lost 0 bases, the J end lost 5 bases, and 8 bases lay between the germline ends. Per germline, CDR1 MNHEY and CDR2 SVGAGI. A word on this clone: Its target is not known.

This table comes from immunoSEQ multiplex PCR, and its TCRdb copy is limited to in-frame clones, with some not included. The sample records 80,000 to 100,000 clones, under 95% being singletons. The receptor was isolated from a man aged 30 to 45 in good health and CMV-seronegative. This chain uses TRBV6-5 with TRBJ1-5, with a weak D call TRBD1 (6 bases). The sequencing sample was made of PBMCs. The CDR3 sequence: CASSYSGADQPQHF. The CDR3 coding sequence is TGTGCCAGCAGTTACTCGGGGGCTGATCAGCCCCAGCATTTT.